This T cell receptor (beta chain) came from a study of blood T cell repertoires in COVID-19. Study-level information: Researchers got acute and convalescent COVID-19 samples from the United States, Italy and Spain. Sample material is recorded as cDNA or gDNA derived from T cells, B-cell-depleted T cells, or PBMCs.

Per the original methods: The assay estimated nucleated cells by amplifying reference gene primers. Assay: immunoSEQ multiplex PCR; the TCRdb copy retains only in-frame clones and omits some. V and J calls and clone size are as listed in that table; D and trimming were resolved from the DNA. The sample holds more than 130,000 clones, under 85% seen once. V gave up 2 bases and J gave up 4 bases; unmatched junction bases: 6. The length of the CDR3 is 16 residues. CDR1 SGHRS and CDR2 YFSETQ come from the germline V gene. The chain recombines TRBV5-1 with TRBJ2-5; 12 bases are a match to TRBD2. This TCR derives from a woman older than 75 in a cohort sampled during active or convalescent COVID-19. What was sequenced was peripheral blood. As DNA, the CDR3 is TGCGCCAGCAGCTTTTCTAGCGGGGGGGCCAGAGAGACCCAGTACTTC. It encodes CASSFSSGGARETQYF. The full variable domain, completed using reference TRBV5-1 and TRBJ2-5, is KAGVTQTPRYLIKTRGQQVTLSCSPISGHRSVSWYQQTPGQGLQFLFEYFSETQRNKGNFPGRFSGRQFSNSRSEMNVSTLELGDSALYLCASSFSSGGARETQYFGPGTRLLVL.